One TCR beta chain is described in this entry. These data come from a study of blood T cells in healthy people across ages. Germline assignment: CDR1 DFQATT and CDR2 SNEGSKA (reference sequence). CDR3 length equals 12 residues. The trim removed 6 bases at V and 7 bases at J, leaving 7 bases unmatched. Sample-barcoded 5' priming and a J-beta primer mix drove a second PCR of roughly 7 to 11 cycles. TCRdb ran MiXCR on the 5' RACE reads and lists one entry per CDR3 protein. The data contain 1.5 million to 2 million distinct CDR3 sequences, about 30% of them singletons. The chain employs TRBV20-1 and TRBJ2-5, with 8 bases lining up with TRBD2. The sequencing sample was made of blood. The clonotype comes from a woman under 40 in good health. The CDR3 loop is CSAPVAGGTQYF. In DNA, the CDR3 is TGCAGTGCCCCGGTCGCGGGGGGGACCCAGTACTTC.